The source of this T cell receptor (beta chain) is a study of T cell responses to AZD1222 COVID-19 vaccine. Background on the study: Pooling of second doses given at about 4 or about 12 weeks was done.

Study results and caveats: The study reported that nearly half of spike-specific TCRs target unmutated variant regions. The study identified only six AZD1222 recipients as seropositive at baseline. Clonal diversity may have been underestimated, and the donors were mostly white British, with more females than males.

To note about this clone: As yet, its antigen is unknown.

The V and J ends lost 2 bases and 4 bases respectively, with 6 bases between them. There are 13 residues in the CDR3. CDR1 is KGHSH, CDR2 LQKENI, per germline. Produced via immunoSEQ multiplex PCR; TCRdb's table is partial and in-frame only. Of some 120,000 clones listed, around 87% are singletons. The TCR originated in an adult in good health. Sequencing used peripheral blood, obtained on day 0 of AZD1222 vaccination. The rearrangement uses TRBV18 and TRBJ1-3, with D unresolved. The CDR3 protein is CASSPGPGNTIYF. For the CDR3, the DNA is TGTGCCAGCTCACCAGGGCCGGGAAACACCATATATTTT.